The 21 T cell receptor beta chains below were found in one sample sequenced in a study of CD8 T cells in ankylosing spondylitis. Findings and limits, study-wide: Seemingly distinctive of ankylosing spondylitis blood was a TCR beta motif formed by eight highly homologous variants.

From the 5' RACE reads, TCRdb called clonotypes with MiXCR, one entry per CDR3 protein. The sample has roughly 90,000 distinct CDR3 sequences; 9% are singletons. Antigens for these TCRs are unknown. The sample taken for sequencing was blood, either unsorted or a sorted T cell fraction (not recorded which). The origin of the receptors is a male donor with ankylosing spondylitis.

In its sample, this clonotype was seen many times. The CDR3 sequence is CASSVATGSLSGELFF. The CDR3 DNA reads TGTGCCAGCAGCGTAGCTACGGGTAGTTTGTCCGGGGAGCTGTTTTTT. The J gene is TRBJ2-2, the V gene TRBV9; D not resolved. This CDR3 is 16 amino acids long. The V gene's germline CDR1 is SGDLS and CDR2 YYNGEE. Trimming left V 0 bases short and J 6 bases short, with 15 bases between.

This chain uses TRBV2 with TRBJ1-5; TRBD1 matches at 8 bases. V shed 4 bases, J shed 6 bases, and the junction held 8 bases outside the gene matches. In germline, CDR1 is SNHLY, CDR2 FYNNEI. This CDR3 has 15 amino acids. CDR3 loop: CASSVWTGISQPQHF. In nucleotides, the CDR3 is TGTGCCAGCAGTGTCTGGACAGGGATTAGTCAGCCCCAGCATTTT.

This clonotype was recorded a few times. V usage is TRBV11-2 and J usage is TRBJ2-3; possible D gene TRBD1, 6 bases. Trimming took off 1 base at V and 4 bases at J, with 15 bases between the two ends. CDR3 size: 16 residues. Looked up from germline, CDR1 is SGHAT and CDR2 is FQNNGV. This CDR3 is CASSLVGAAGADTQYF. CDR3 nucleotide sequence: TGTGCCAGCAGCTTAGTGGGGGCCGCTGGCGCAGATACGCAGTATTTT.

This clonotype was seen more than once but under ten times. V usage is TRBV6-5 and J usage is TRBJ1-1, with D unresolved. The CDR3 sequence is 14 residues long. In germline, CDR1 is MNHEY, CDR2 SVGAGI. Trimming shortened V by 1 base and J by 1 base, and 7 bases separated the two germline ends. The CDR3 loop is CASSYWEKNTEAFF. For the CDR3, the DNA is TGTGCCAGCAGTTACTGGGAGAAGAACACTGAAGCTTTCTTT.

The chain combines TRBV28 with TRBJ2-7; D tentatively fits TRBD1 or TRBD2 (5 bases each). The CDR3 covers 14 residues. Germline values: CDR1 MDHEN, CDR2 SYDVKM. Trimming cost V 2 bases and J 1 base, with 9 bases left between them. The CDR3 sequence: CASSLRDGSYEQYF. The CDR3 bases are TGTGCCAGCAGTTTAAGGGACGGATCCTACGAGCAGTACTTC.

The rearrangement uses TRBV10-3 and TRBJ2-3, with D possibly being TRBD1 or TRBD2 (5 bases each). The V end was cut by 0 bases, the J end by 6 bases, with 22 bases between. CDR3 length: 18 amino acids. Germline loops: CDR1 ENHRY, CDR2 SYGVKD. CDR3 sequence (DNA): TGTGCCATCAGTGAGTCGACGGCTTTGATTCAATGGGGGGATACGCAGTATTTT. Translating gives CAISESTALIQWGDTQYF.

This clonotype showed up many times. The genes are TRBV3-1 and TRBJ2-1; TRBD2 matches at 10 bases. The V and J ends lost 4 bases and 6 bases, in that order; junction bases with no gene match: 6. CDR3 length: 15 residues. Germline values: CDR1 LGHDT, CDR2 YNNKEL (reference sequence). The CDR3 is CASSLGTSGINEQFF. The CDR3 DNA reads TGTGCCAGCAGCCTGGGTACTAGCGGGATCAATGAGCAGTTCTTC.

Notes on this clonotype: This clone may be a read error of a much larger clone one base away. The gene calls are TRBV29-1 and TRBJ2-5; TRBD2 matches at 11 bases. Germline V gene sequence: CDR1 SQVTM, CDR2 ANQGSEA. CDR3 length equals 16 residues. The CDR3 nucleotides read TGCAGCGTTGAGGGACTAGCGGAACAAGTGGTCGAGACCCTGTACTTC. It yields the protein CSVEGLAEQVVETLYF.

This clonotype was recorded many times. The V gene is TRBV5-6, the J gene TRBJ2-7; 11 positions agree with TRBD2. V was pared by 3 bases and J by 3 bases, with 8 bases of the junction left unmatched. This CDR3 is built from 16 residues. The germline CDR1 and CDR2 sequences are SGHDT and YYEEEE. The DNA for the CDR3 is TGTGCCAGCAGCTGGGAAACTAGCGGGAGAAACTACGAGCAGTACTTC. It specifies CASSWETSGRNYEQYF.

This clonotype has only a few counts. The chain recombines TRBV15 with TRBJ2-1, with a weak D call TRBD1 (6 bases). The CDR3 loop spans 16 amino acids. Trimming stripped 3 bases from V and 0 bases from J, with 12 bases between. Germline values: CDR1 LNHNV, CDR2 YYDKDF (reference sequence). The CDR3 is CATSSKTGSSYNEQFF. Written as DNA, the CDR3 is TGTGCCACCAGCAGCAAAACAGGGAGCTCCTACAATGAGCAGTTCTTC.

This clonotype was counted a few times. The chain carries TRBV11-2 and TRBJ2-3; 13 bases align to TRBD2. The junction had 11 bases not matched to a gene; V was cut back by 6 bases and J by 2 bases. Looked up from germline, CDR1 is SGHAT and CDR2 is FQNNGV. There are 18 residues in the CDR3. The CDR3 bases are TGTGCCAGCAGGTTCACTAGCGGGAGGGCTCTTTTCACAGATACGCAGTATTTT. This sequence encodes CASRFTSGRALFTDTQYF.

The rearrangement joins TRBV12-3 or TRBV12-4 to TRBJ2-3; no clear D gene. V lost 0 bases and J lost 0, with 7 bases in between. CDR3 length equals 15 residues. As DNA, the CDR3 is TGTGCCAGCAGTTTAGCGAGCCCTAGCACAGATACGCAGTATTTT. Encoded protein: CASSLASPSTDTQYF.

There are many counts of this clonotype. The DNA of the CDR3 is TGTGCCACCAGCAGAGTTCGGATCGATGAGCAGTTCTTC. This sequence encodes CATSRVRIDEQFF. The chain carries TRBV15 and TRBJ2-1, with D unclear. Germline values: CDR1 LNHNV, CDR2 YYDKDF (reference sequence). The CDR3 spans 13 residues. The ends were cut back, 1 base at V and 8 bases at J, with 9 bases in the middle.

This clonotype was counted ten times or more. The chain is built from TRBV24-1 and TRBJ1-1; no clear D gene. Trimming shortened V by 3 bases and J by 11 bases, and 9 bases separated the two germline ends. The germline CDR1 and CDR2 sequences are KGHDR and SFDVKD. CDR3 size: 11 residues. In DNA form, the CDR3 reads TGTGCCACCAGTGATGTCGGCTTGGCTTTCTTT. It specifies CATSDVGLAFF.

The chain couples TRBV24-1 to TRBJ2-1; D is possibly TRBD2 (5 bases). Germline V gene data show CDR1 as KGHDR and CDR2 as SFDVKD. Trimming pared 3 bases from V and 0 bases from J, leaving 11 bases between. The CDR3 totals 16 residues. The CDR3 nucleotides are TGTGCCACCAGTGATCAAGCGGTAAGCTCCTACAATGAGCAGTTCTTC. Residues: CATSDQAVSSYNEQFF.

This clonotype was seen more than once but under ten times. V and J are TRBV5-5 and TRBJ2-7; D possibly corresponds to TRBD1 (5 bases). Trimming pared 4 bases from V and 3 bases from J, leaving 14 bases between. CDR1 and CDR2 (germline): SGHKS, YYEKEE (reference sequence). The CDR3 totals 14 residues. The CDR3 here is CASSPWAGNYEQYV. Written as DNA, the CDR3 is TGTGCCAGCAGCCCCTGGGCAGGGAACTACGAGCAGTACGTC.

V is TRBV29-1 and J is TRBJ2-1; a weak D match, TRBD2 (5 bases). V lost 7 bases, J lost 2 bases, and 12 bases lay in between. This CDR3 contains 13 residues. Germline V gene lookup returns CDR1 SQVTM and CDR2 ANQGSEA. CDR3 loop: CSAPVGAYNEQFF. The CDR3 DNA follows: TGCAGCGCCCCCGTGGGAGCCTACAATGAGCAGTTCTTC.

This sequence joins TRBV20-1 and TRBJ2-2; D is perhaps TRBD1 (6 bases). The length of the CDR3 is 16 residues. Germline V CDR1 and CDR2: DFQATT, SNEGSKA (reference sequence). V shed 3 bases and J shed 1 base, with 15 bases lying between them. The CDR3 bases are TGCAGTGCTAGGATAGGGGGTTTGGAGAACACCGGGGAGCTGTTTTTT. This sequence encodes CSARIGGLENTGELFF.

In this sample, this clonotype turned up a few times. The V call is TRBV5-5, the J call TRBJ2-7; weak D call: TRBD1 (5 bases). The CDR3 runs to 13 residues. The germline V gene has CDR1 SGHKS and CDR2 YYEKEE (reference sequence). The V and J ends lost 0 bases and 2 bases respectively, with 6 bases between them. Here the CDR3 reads CASSLADTYEQYF. CDR3 coding DNA: TGTGCCAGCAGCTTGGCGGACACCTACGAGCAGTACTTC.

This clonotype has ten or more counts. V is TRBV27 and J is TRBJ2-2; a possible D gene is TRBD1 (6 bases). The CDR3 is 15 residues long. V shed 5 bases and J shed 5 bases, with 15 bases lying between them. CDR1 is MNHEY, CDR2 SMNVEV, per germline (reference sequence). The CDR3 here is CASSPIDRSTGELFF. The DNA for the CDR3 is TGTGCCAGCAGTCCCATAGACAGGAGTACCGGGGAGCTGTTTTTT.

This clonotype was seen only a few times. The chain uses TRBV10-2 and TRBJ2-1; D uncertain. V was shortened by 2 bases and J by 7 bases, with 12 bases between the two germline ends. This CDR3 is 14 amino acids long. Germline-derived CDR1 and CDR2 are WSHSY and SAAADI. For the CDR3, the DNA is TGCGCCAGCAGTGAGACTCCTAACGAAAATGAGCAGTTCTTC. Translated: CASSETPNENEQFF.